The 10 T cell receptor beta chains below were found in one sample sequenced in a study of blood T cell repertoires in COVID-19. Sequencing used immunoSEQ multiplex PCR; TCRdb keeps in-frame clones, though not all of them. This table holds about 220,000 clones, 80% found once. The sample was peripheral blood. The receptors shown here come from a human donor in a cohort sampled during active COVID-19.

Note on this clone: Other nucleotide sequences from this sample produce the same CDR3. The rearrangement links TRBV20-1 to TRBJ1-5; unclear D gene. This CDR3 spans 12 amino acids. Between the trimmed V and J ends, which lost 3 bases and 2 bases, there was a span of 5 bases. CDR1 DFQATT and CDR2 SNEGSKA come from the germline V gene (reference sequence). The CDR3 here is CSASSGNQPQHF. The DNA for the CDR3 is TGCAGTGCTAGTTCCGGCAATCAGCCCCAGCATTTT.

This chain links TRBV7-9 with TRBJ2-6, with D perhaps matching TRBD2 (6 bases). The CDR3 extends over 15 amino acids. Germline V gene data show CDR1 as SEHNR and CDR2 as FQNEAQ (reference sequence). V gave up 5 bases and J gave up 2 bases, with 10 bases separating them. The CDR3 coding sequence is TGTGCCAGCAGCCCCGCGGGGACTGGGGCCAACGTCCTGACTTTC. Translation: CASSPAGTGANVLTF.

The chain joins TRBV19 to TRBJ2-1; 9 bases line up with TRBD2. Germline assignment: CDR1 LNHDA and CDR2 SQIVND (reference sequence). This CDR3 spans 16 amino acids. V shed 5 bases, J shed 4 bases, and the junction held 9 bases outside the gene matches. The CDR3, as DNA: TGTGCCAGTAGTGTTAACCCGGGACTAGCATACAATGAGCAGTTCTTC. This encodes CASSVNPGLAYNEQFF.

The chain uses TRBV11-2 and TRBJ2-1; TRBD2 matches 11 bases. The CDR3 has 16 amino acids. J gave up 5 bases and V 5 bases, and 8 bases lay outside the gene matches. The germline V gene encodes CDR1 SGHAT and CDR2 FQNNGV. CDR3 sequence: CASSGLAGITNNEQFF. For the CDR3, the DNA is TGTGCCAGCAGCGGACTAGCGGGTATAACGAACAATGAGCAGTTCTTC.

The chain links TRBV7-2 to TRBJ2-3, with a weak D call TRBD2 (5 bases). CDR3 length: 15 residues. With 5 bases removed from V and 0 bases from J, the gap between germline ends came to 12 bases. Looked up from germline, CDR1 is SGHTA and CDR2 is FQGNSA. The CDR3 sequence: CASSMSGTSTDTQYF. In nucleotides, the CDR3 is TGTGCCAGCAGCATGAGCGGCACTAGCACAGATACGCAGTATTTT.

The chain couples TRBV19 to TRBJ2-1, with D tentatively TRBD2 (6 bases). This CDR3 spans 16 amino acids. The ends were cut back, 5 bases at V and 2 bases at J, with 16 bases in the middle. The germline CDR1 and CDR2 sequences are LNHDA and SQIVND (reference sequence). CDR3 sequence: CASSPSPGGAYNEQFF. CDR3 nucleotide sequence: TGTGCCAGTAGTCCCTCCCCCGGGGGAGCCTACAATGAGCAGTTCTTC. The whole variable domain, filled in from reference TRBV19 and TRBJ2-1, reads DGGITQSPKYLFRKEGQNVTLSCEQNLNHDAMYWYRQDPGQGLRLIYYSQIVNDFQKGDIAEGYSVSREKKESFPLTVTSAQKNPTAFYLCASSPSPGGAYNEQFFGPGTRLTVL.

The chain joins TRBV29-1 to TRBJ2-2, with TRBD1 matching 8 bases. Per germline, CDR1 SQVTM and CDR2 ANQGSEA. The CDR3 covers 13 residues. Trimming cost V 8 bases and J 6 bases; bases outside gene matches: 8. CDR3 region: CSFGQGGSGELFF. The CDR3 region has the DNA TGCAGCTTTGGACAGGGCGGATCCGGGGAGCTGTTTTTT.

This chain's CDR3 is CASSMAGDEQYF. DNA of the CDR3: TGTGCCAGCAGCATGGCCGGGGACGAGCAGTACTTC. This chain connects TRBV7-6 to TRBJ2-7; tentatively, D is TRBD2 (5 bases). The CDR3 has 12 amino acids. The V and J ends lost 5 bases and 5 bases respectively, with 10 bases between them. Germline CDR1 reads SGHVS; CDR2 reads FNYEAQ.

The genes are TRBV5-6 and TRBJ2-7; 7 nucleotides match TRBD1. There are 15 residues in the CDR3. After removal of 0 bases from V and 3 bases from J, the junction contained 6 bases not matched to a gene. From germline, CDR1 is SGHDT and CDR2 YYEEEE. This CDR3 is CASSLGGRQGYEQYF. CDR3 nucleotide sequence: TGTGCCAGCAGCTTGGGGGGTAGACAGGGCTACGAGCAGTACTTC.

The gene calls are TRBV2 and TRBJ2-4; TRBD1 matches at 7 bases. The CDR3 has 15 residues. The J segment lost 0 bases and the V segment lost 10 bases, leaving 9 bases of the junction unmatched. CDR1 and CDR2 (germline): SNHLY, FYNNEI. CDR3 in DNA: TGTGCCACTCAGGGACAGAGACTAGCCAAAAACATTCAGTACTTC. Translated, it gives CATQGQRLAKNIQYF.